These T cell receptor beta chains were read from a single sample in a study of blood T cells in healthy people across ages. TCRdb reanalysed the 5' RACE reads using MiXCR and keeps one entry per CDR3 protein. This sample has hundreds of thousands of distinct CDR3 sequences, with around 27% found just once. This sample also belongs to another study, concerning T cells of mothers and their children.

Input material: blood. Receptors were obtained from a boy under 10 years old in good health. CDR3s include the opening cysteine and the closing phenylalanine or tryptophan. A D gene is named only where the DNA matches it firmly. Clone size is given for some rows only: seen once, a few or many times, or a class if the clone is expanded.

D gene: -
V gene: TRBV4-1
J gene: TRBJ1-1
clone size: few
CDR3 DNA: TGCGCCAGCAGCCAGGAGAGACAAATGAACACTGAAGCTTTCTTT
CDR3 protein: CASSQERQMNTEAFF

D gene: TRBD2
V gene: TRBV4-1
J gene: TRBJ2-3
clone size: few
CDR3 DNA: TGCGCCAGCAGCCAAGCGGGGGGGCGGTGGACAGATACGCAGTATTTT
CDR3 protein: CASSQAGGRWTDTQYF

D gene: -
V gene: TRBV20-1
J gene: TRBJ2-1
clone size: -
CDR3 DNA: TGCAGTGCCGGACACACGGAGGAGAATGAGCAGTTCTTC
CDR3 protein: CSAGHTEENEQFF

D gene: -
V gene: TRBV12-3/TRBV12-4
J gene: TRBJ1-2
clone size: -
CDR3 DNA: TGTGCCAGCAGCCGAGGGGCAGGGGTCAACTACACCTTC
CDR3 protein: CASSRGAGVNYTF

D gene: -
V gene: TRBV27
J gene: TRBJ1-5
clone size: -
CDR3 DNA: TGTGCCAGCAGTTCCCAGATTTACGGACAGCCCTTCAATCAGCCCCAGCATTTT
CDR3 protein: CASSSQIYGQPFNQPQHF

D gene: -
V gene: TRBV24-1
J gene: TRBJ2-1
clone size: -
CDR3 DNA: TGTGCCACCAGTGAGTCCCATGAGCAGTTCTTC
CDR3 protein: CATSESHEQFF

D gene: TRBD1
V gene: TRBV12-3/TRBV12-4
J gene: TRBJ1-2
clone size: few
CDR3 DNA: TGTGCCAGCAGTTCACAGGGGGAAGGCGGCTACACCTTC
CDR3 protein: CASSSQGEGGYTF

D gene: -
V gene: TRBV6-2/TRBV6-3
J gene: TRBJ2-5
clone size: -
CDR3 DNA: TGTGCCAGCAGCAGTACAGGGTACCAAGAGACCCAGTACTTC
CDR3 protein: CASSSTGYQETQYF

D gene: TRBD1
V gene: TRBV5-6
J gene: TRBJ1-3
clone size: -
CDR3 DNA: TGTGCCAGCAGCGCAGACAGGGGACCTCTTTCTGGAAACACCATATATTTT
CDR3 protein: CASSADRGPLSGNTIYF

D gene: -
V gene: TRBV7-2
J gene: TRBJ2-4
clone size: -
CDR3 DNA: TGTGCCAGCAGCCCTAGGACCCTCAACGGGGTGGCCAAAAACATTCAGTACTTC
CDR3 protein: CASSPRTLNGVAKNIQYF

D gene: -
V gene: TRBV20-1
J gene: TRBJ2-2
clone size: few
CDR3 DNA: TGCAGTGCTAAAGCCGACCGAGGGACTGAATCGAACACCGGGGAGCTGTTTTTT
CDR3 protein: CSAKADRGTESNTGELFF

D gene: TRBD2
V gene: TRBV20-1
J gene: TRBJ2-3
clone size: -
CDR3 DNA: TGCAGTGCTAGCTCCCCAGCGGGACCCGTGGGGGATACGCAGTATTTT
CDR3 protein: CSASSPAGPVGDTQYF

D gene: -
V gene: TRBV6-2/TRBV6-3
J gene: TRBJ2-1
clone size: many
CDR3 DNA: TGTGCCAGCAGTTACAGAGATTCCGATGAGCAGTTCTTC
CDR3 protein: CASSYRDSDEQFF

D gene: -
V gene: TRBV12-3/TRBV12-4
J gene: TRBJ1-2
clone size: few
CDR3 DNA: TGTGCCAGCAGCTTTCAGGGGATCGTTGGCTACACCTTC
CDR3 protein: CASSFQGIVGYTF

D gene: -
V gene: TRBV6-5
J gene: TRBJ1-2
clone size: few
CDR3 DNA: TGTGCCAGCAGTTACTCGAGTTCTACCTATGGCTACACCTTC
CDR3 protein: CASSYSSSTYGYTF

D gene: -
V gene: TRBV27
J gene: TRBJ1-3
clone size: few
CDR3 DNA: TGTGCCAGCAGATCCAGGGTACGGGGAAACACCATATATTTT
CDR3 protein: CASRSRVRGNTIYF

D gene: -
V gene: TRBV4-3
J gene: TRBJ2-2
clone size: -
CDR3 DNA: TGCGCCAGCAGCCAAGATCTATCAGCGGCGAACACCGGGGAGCTGTTTTTT
CDR3 protein: CASSQDLSAANTGELFF

D gene: -
V gene: TRBV3-1
J gene: TRBJ1-2
clone size: few
CDR3 DNA: TGTGCCAGCAGCACTCGAAGGGACCCTTTTGTCTATGGCTACACCTTC
CDR3 protein: CASSTRRDPFVYGYTF

D gene: -
V gene: TRBV11-2
J gene: TRBJ1-6
clone size: many
CDR3 DNA: TGTGCCAGCAGCTTAGAAGGATATAATTCACCCCTCCACTTT
CDR3 protein: CASSLEGYNSPLHF

D gene: TRBD2
V gene: TRBV20-1
J gene: TRBJ2-1
clone size: -
CDR3 DNA: TGCAGTGCTCGGACTAGCGCACCAGGTGAGCAGTTCTTC
CDR3 protein: CSARTSAPGEQFF

D gene: -
V gene: TRBV24-1
J gene: TRBJ2-3
clone size: -
CDR3 DNA: TGTGCCACCAGTGTTCCGGAGAGAGAAGCGGAGCTTCTAGGCACAGATACGCAGTATTTT
CDR3 protein: CATSVPEREAELLGTDTQYF

D gene: -
V gene: TRBV20-1
J gene: TRBJ1-2
clone size: few
CDR3 DNA: TGCAGTGCTAGAGGGGAAGCGGACACAGGCTATGGCTACACCTTC
CDR3 protein: CSARGEADTGYGYTF

D gene: -
V gene: TRBV30
J gene: TRBJ1-2
clone size: few
CDR3 DNA: TGTGCCTGGAGACCAGCTAACTATGGCTACACCTTC
CDR3 protein: CAWRPANYGYTF

D gene: -
V gene: TRBV11-2
J gene: TRBJ1-6
clone size: few
CDR3 DNA: TGTGCCAGCAGCCTAAACCCCCCGGAGGACAACTATAATTCACCCCTCCACTTT
CDR3 protein: CASSLNPPEDNYNSPLHF

D gene: -
V gene: TRBV5-1
J gene: TRBJ2-5
clone size: many
CDR3 DNA: TGCGCCAGCAGCTTGGGCAGGGGAGGAGAGACCCAGTACTTC
CDR3 protein: CASSLGRGGETQYF

D gene: TRBD1
V gene: TRBV6-5
J gene: TRBJ1-4
clone size: few
CDR3 DNA: TGTGCCAGCAGTTACTGGACAGGTCGGACTAATGAAAAACTGTTTTTT
CDR3 protein: CASSYWTGRTNEKLFF

D gene: TRBD2
V gene: TRBV18
J gene: TRBJ2-5
clone size: few
CDR3 DNA: TGTGCCAGCTCACCAAGCAACCGGGGGGGAGAGACCCAGTACTTC
CDR3 protein: CASSPSNRGGETQYF

D gene: -
V gene: TRBV11-2
J gene: TRBJ2-7
clone size: many
CDR3 DNA: TGTGCCAGCAGCTTAGAGGCCGGGTACGAGCAGTACTTC
CDR3 protein: CASSLEAGYEQYF

D gene: TRBD1
V gene: TRBV15
J gene: TRBJ2-4
clone size: -
CDR3 DNA: TGTGCCACCAGCAGAGAGGACAGGATGGCCAAAAACATTCAGTACTTC
CDR3 protein: CATSREDRMAKNIQYF

D gene: -
V gene: TRBV14
J gene: TRBJ1-2
clone size: -
CDR3 DNA: TGTGCCAGCAGCCAAGCCCACTATCCCAACTATGGCTACACCTTC
CDR3 protein: CASSQAHYPNYGYTF

D gene: TRBD1
V gene: TRBV16
J gene: TRBJ2-5
clone size: -
CDR3 DNA: TGTGCCAGCAGCCAAAGGGCAACTCAGGGGGAGCAGTACTTC
CDR3 protein: CASSQRATQGEQYF

D gene: TRBD1
V gene: TRBV19
J gene: TRBJ2-7
clone size: -
CDR3 DNA: TGTGCCAGTGCGAACCGGGACAGGGGGCCCTACGAGCAGTACTTC
CDR3 protein: CASANRDRGPYEQYF

D gene: -
V gene: TRBV15
J gene: TRBJ2-5
clone size: once
CDR3 DNA: TGTGCCACCAGCATTCTACTCGGGATCCCTGAGACCCAGTACTTC
CDR3 protein: CATSILLGIPETQYF

D gene: TRBD2
V gene: TRBV7-9
J gene: TRBJ2-5
clone size: -
CDR3 DNA: TGTGCCAGCAGCTCTTTGGGGACTAGTAAATTTGGAGAGACCCAGTACTTC
CDR3 protein: CASSSLGTSKFGETQYF

D gene: TRBD1
V gene: TRBV9
J gene: TRBJ1-4
clone size: few
CDR3 DNA: TGTGCCAGCAGCCCCTCACAGGGGCGGGCTAATGAAAAACTGTTTTTT
CDR3 protein: CASSPSQGRANEKLFF

D gene: -
V gene: TRBV20-1
J gene: TRBJ2-5
clone size: few
CDR3 DNA: TGCAGTGCTCGACCGGGACCTATACGTTTAGAGACCCAGTACTTC
CDR3 protein: CSARPGPIRLETQYF

D gene: TRBD1
V gene: TRBV29-1
J gene: TRBJ2-7
clone size: many
CDR3 DNA: TGCAGCGTTACCACGTTGACAGGGTTCTACGAGCAGTACTTC
CDR3 protein: CSVTTLTGFYEQYF

D gene: -
V gene: TRBV7-2
J gene: TRBJ2-7
clone size: -
CDR3 DNA: TGTGCCAGCAGCTTCCCCAACCTAGGGAACGAGCAGTACTTC
CDR3 protein: CASSFPNLGNEQYF

D gene: -
V gene: TRBV12-3/TRBV12-4
J gene: TRBJ1-3
clone size: few
CDR3 DNA: TGTGCCAGCAGTTTAGGACGGCACTCTGGAAACACCATATATTTT
CDR3 protein: CASSLGRHSGNTIYF

D gene: -
V gene: TRBV3-1
J gene: TRBJ2-5
clone size: -
CDR3 DNA: TGTGCCAGCAGCTCCAACGGGTGGACCCAGTACTTC
CDR3 protein: CASSSNGWTQYF

D gene: -
V gene: TRBV18
J gene: TRBJ1-2
clone size: few
CDR3 DNA: TGTGCCAGCTCACCTGACAGATCCTCCAACTATGGCTACACCTTC
CDR3 protein: CASSPDRSSNYGYTF

D gene: -
V gene: TRBV27
J gene: TRBJ1-2
clone size: -
CDR3 DNA: TGTGCCAGCAGAGACATGGGGAACTATGGCTACACCTTC
CDR3 protein: CASRDMGNYGYTF

D gene: TRBD2
V gene: TRBV4-1
J gene: TRBJ2-1
clone size: -
CDR3 DNA: TGCGCCAGCAGCCAAGATCCCTCCGGACTAGCGGGAGGGGATGAGCAGTTCTTC
CDR3 protein: CASSQDPSGLAGGDEQFF

D gene: TRBD2
V gene: TRBV7-2
J gene: TRBJ2-1
clone size: few
CDR3 DNA: TGTGCCAGCAGCTTATTTCTAGCGGGAGGAAATGAGCAGTTCTTC
CDR3 protein: CASSLFLAGGNEQFF

D gene: -
V gene: TRBV29-1
J gene: TRBJ1-2
clone size: -
CDR3 DNA: TGCAGCGTTCAAAAGTACAGCCCGTTTACCGCTAACTATGGCTACACCTTC
CDR3 protein: CSVQKYSPFTANYGYTF

D gene: -
V gene: TRBV20-1
J gene: TRBJ1-5
clone size: -
CDR3 DNA: TGCAGTGCTGTCTGGACCGAGAATCAGCCCCAGCATTTT
CDR3 protein: CSAVWTENQPQHF

D gene: TRBD1
V gene: TRBV15
J gene: TRBJ1-6
clone size: -
CDR3 DNA: TGTGCCACCAGCAGAGAGACAGGGGCACCCCTCCACTTT
CDR3 protein: CATSRETGAPLHF

D gene: -
V gene: TRBV12-3/TRBV12-4
J gene: TRBJ1-4
clone size: few
CDR3 DNA: TGTGCCAGCAGTTTACTGGGGGGCCTCAATGAAAAACTGTTTTTT
CDR3 protein: CASSLLGGLNEKLFF

D gene: -
V gene: TRBV7-2
J gene: TRBJ1-3
clone size: -
CDR3 DNA: TGTGCCAGCAGCTTATGGGCAGGGGGAAACACCATATATTTT
CDR3 protein: CASSLWAGGNTIYF

D gene: TRBD2
V gene: TRBV12-3/TRBV12-4
J gene: TRBJ2-7
clone size: few
CDR3 DNA: TGTGCCAGCAGCTGGACTAGCGGGGGGCTCAACGAGCAGTACTTC
CDR3 protein: CASSWTSGGLNEQYF

D gene: TRBD2
V gene: TRBV14
J gene: TRBJ2-1
clone size: few
CDR3 DNA: TGTGCCAGCAGCCTACCGGGACTAGCGGTGAACAATGAGCAGTTCTTC
CDR3 protein: CASSLPGLAVNNEQFF